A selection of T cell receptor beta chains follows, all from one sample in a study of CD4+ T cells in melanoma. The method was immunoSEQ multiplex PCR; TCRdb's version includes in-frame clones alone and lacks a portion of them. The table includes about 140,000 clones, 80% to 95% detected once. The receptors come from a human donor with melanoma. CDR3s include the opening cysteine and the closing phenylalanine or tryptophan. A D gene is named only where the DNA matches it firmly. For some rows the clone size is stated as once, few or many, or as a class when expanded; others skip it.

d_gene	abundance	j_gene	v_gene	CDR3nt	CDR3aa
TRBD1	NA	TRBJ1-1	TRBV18	TGTGCCAGCTCACCCGCCGCCGGAGGGGGCAACACTGAAGCTTTCTTT	CASSPAAGGGNTEAFF
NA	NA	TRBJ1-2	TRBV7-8	TGTGCCAGCAGGCAACACTCAGGGTCCGGGAACTATGGCTACACCTTC	CASRQHSGSGNYGYTF
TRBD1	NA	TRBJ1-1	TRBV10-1	TGCGCCACACCCCCAGTGGGGACAGTTCCGCCCGGGTTCAGCCCGGGCACTGAAGCTTTCTTT	CATPPVGTVPPGFSPGTEAFF
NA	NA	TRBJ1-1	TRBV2	TGTGCCAGCAGTGTAAGAGTGAGCACTGAAGCTTTCTTT	CASSVRVSTEAFF
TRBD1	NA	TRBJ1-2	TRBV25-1	TGTGCCAGCAGTGCCCCACAGGGGGGCGGCTACACCTTC	CASSAPQGGGYTF
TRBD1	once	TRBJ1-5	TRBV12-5	TGTGCTAGTGGTGATAACACAGGGGGAGGTCAGCCCCAGCATTTT	CASGDNTGGGQPQHF
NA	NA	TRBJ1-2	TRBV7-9	TGTGCCAGCAGCCCCCCGGGCTACAGTTCTACCGATGGCTACACCTTC	CASSPPGYSSTDGYTF
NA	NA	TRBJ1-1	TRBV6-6	TGTGCCAGCAGTTATGGGGACACTGAAGCTTTCTTT	CASSYGDTEAFF
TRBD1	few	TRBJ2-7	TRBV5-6	TGTGCCAGCAGCTGGACAGGACTCAGCTACGAGCAGTACTTC	CASSWTGLSYEQYF
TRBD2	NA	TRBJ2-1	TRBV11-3	TGTGCCAGCAGCTCTAGCGGGGCCTACAATGAGCAGTTCTTC	CASSSSGAYNEQFF
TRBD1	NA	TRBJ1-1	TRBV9	TGTGCCAGCAGCGTAGGAGCAGGGACAGGGATGAACACTGAAGCTTTCTTT	CASSVGAGTGMNTEAFF
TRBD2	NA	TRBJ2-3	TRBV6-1	TGTGCCAGCAGTGTTGGCCTAGCGGGGACAGATACGCAGTATTTT	CASSVGLAGTDTQYF
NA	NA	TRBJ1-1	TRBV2	TGTGCCAGCAGAGCTCCCGGGGGATGGGCTGAAGCTTTCTTT	CASRAPGGWAEAFF
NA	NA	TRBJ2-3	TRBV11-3	TGTGCCAGCAGATTGTGGTCCAGGCCTCTGGATACGCAGTATTTT	CASRLWSRPLDTQYF
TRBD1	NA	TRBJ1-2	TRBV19	TGTGCCAGTAGCAACCAGGAGACAGGGTCCTATGGCTACACCTTC	CASSNQETGSYGYTF